The 20 T cell receptor beta chains below all came from one sample that was sequenced in a study of T cell responses to AZD1222 COVID-19 vaccine. Using immunoSEQ multiplex PCR, the repertoire was profiled, and TCRdb retains in-frame clones only, with some absent. Seen here are tens of thousands of clones, 85% to 90% observed once, and the top ten hold 10% to 13%. The specimen was peripheral blood, collected on day 0 of AZD1222 vaccination. Receptors originate from an adult in good health.

The CDR3: CASSLDNYGYTF. CDR3 DNA: TGTGCCAGCAGCTTGGATAACTATGGCTACACCTTC. This chain joins TRBV5-6 and TRBJ1-2; D gene ambiguous. From germline, CDR1 is SGHDT and CDR2 YYEEEE. Trimming removed 0 bases from V and 1 base from J, with 1 base in between. The CDR3 has 12 residues.

As for this clone: A read error may account for a junction end that differs from germline. J is TRBJ1-5 and V is TRBV19; 7 bases match TRBD1. This CDR3 is built from 15 residues. Looked up from germline, CDR1 is LNHDA and CDR2 is SQIVND (reference sequence). Here the CDR3 DNA reads TGTGCCAGTAGTCTAGACAGGGAGCGCAATCAGCCCCAGCATTTT. This gives the protein CASSLDRERNQPQHF.

The chain has TRBV5-6 and TRBJ1-6, with 10 bases fitting TRBD1. Germline V gene data show CDR1 as SGHDT and CDR2 as YYEEEE. The CDR3 is 16 residues long. Losses at the gene ends were 5 bases for V and 4 bases for J; bases not matched to a gene: 6. CDR3 sequence: CASRPDRGQYNSPLHF. Written as DNA, the CDR3 is TGTGCCAGCAGACCAGACAGGGGGCAGTATAATTCACCCCTCCACTTT.

The rearrangement links TRBV6-5 to TRBJ1-1; 7 nucleotides agree with TRBD1. Losses at the gene ends were 0 bases for V and 3 bases for J; bases not matched to a gene: 4. Per germline, CDR1 MNHEY and CDR2 SVGAGI. This CDR3 is built from 15 residues. The CDR3 reads CASSYSVRGHTEAFF. The CDR3 coding sequence is TGTGCCAGCAGTTACTCAGTGAGGGGGCACACTGAAGCTTTCTTT.

This chain joins TRBV5-8 and TRBJ2-6; D call uncertain. V was shortened by 5 bases and J by 1 base, with 4 bases between the two germline ends. Germline lookup yields CDR1 SGHTS and CDR2 YDEGEE. The CDR3 is 13 amino acids. CDR3 protein: CASRVSGANVLTF. CDR3 sequence (DNA): TGTGCCAGCAGGGTGTCTGGGGCCAACGTCCTGACTTTC.

V is TRBV5-1 and J is TRBJ2-6; D is ambiguous. V was cut by 1 base and J by 0 bases, with 5 bases left in between. The germline gives CDR1 SGHRS, CDR2 YFSETQ. This CDR3 is built from 15 residues. The CDR3 nucleotides read TGCGCCAGCAGCTTGTCCCTCTCTGGGGCCAACGTCCTGACTTTC. As protein: CASSLSLSGANVLTF.

The CDR3 sequence is CASSLALNQPQHF. CDR3 coding DNA: TGTGCCAGCAGCCTGGCCTTGAATCAGCCCCAGCATTTT. The chain joins TRBV3-1 (or the pseudogene TRBV3-2) to TRBJ1-5; no definite D call. CDR3 size: 13 residues. Trimming took off 4 bases at V and 4 bases at J, with 8 bases between the two ends. Germline V CDR1 and CDR2: LGHDT, YNNKEL (reference sequence).

This sequence joins TRBV5-1 and TRBJ1-2; D perhaps matches TRBD1 (6 bases). The V gene's germline CDR1 is SGHRS and CDR2 YFSETQ. The V gene lost 3 bases and the J gene lost 4 bases, with 13 bases spanning the gap. The length of the CDR3 is 14 residues. The DNA for the CDR3 is TGCGCCAGCAGCTCCGGGGGCCTTCTCTATGGCTACACCTTC. Protein: CASSSGGLLYGYTF.

The V and J genes are TRBV3-1 (or the pseudogene TRBV3-2) and TRBJ1-1; D not resolved. V lost 1 base and J 1 base, leaving 10 bases between the germline ends. CDR1 is LGHDT and CDR2 is YNNKEL in the germline V gene (reference sequence). CDR3 length: 15 residues. The CDR3 is CASSQGALENTEAFF. As DNA, the CDR3 is TGTGCCAGCAGCCAAGGGGCGTTAGAGAACACTGAAGCTTTCTTT.

As DNA, the CDR3 is TGTGCCAGCAGCCGGTGGGCTACAGGGGGTGATGAGCAGTTCTTC. This sequence encodes CASSRWATGGDEQFF. This rearrangement joins TRBV11-3 to TRBJ2-1; 8 bases line up with TRBD1. Germline V gene data show CDR1 as SGHNT and CDR2 as YENEEA. The J segment lost 8 bases and the V segment lost 5 bases, leaving 11 bases of the junction unmatched. The CDR3 loop spans 15 amino acids.

This chain connects TRBV2 to TRBJ1-3; D call uncertain. Trimming left V 8 bases short and J 4 bases short, with 9 bases between. Germline values: CDR1 SNHLY, CDR2 FYNNEI. The CDR3 sequence is 12 residues long. CDR3 nucleotides: TGTGCCAGCCTGAGTGAGGGAAACACCATATATTTT. Translated: CASLSEGNTIYF.

The chain employs TRBV10-2 and TRBJ2-1; 7 bases agree with TRBD2. Looked up from germline, CDR1 is WSHSY and CDR2 is SAAADI. The length of the CDR3 is 14 residues. Trimming cost V 6 bases and J 1 base; bases outside gene matches: 3. In DNA, the CDR3 is TGCGCCAGCAGCCCGGGAGGTTCCTACAATGAGCAGTTCTTC. It is translated as CASSPGGSYNEQFF.

CDR3 DNA sequence: TGTGCCAGCAGCCCCGGGGGTCAGGAACAAACCTATGGCTACACCTTC. Translated: CASSPGGQEQTYGYTF. The rearrangement uses TRBV4-2 and TRBJ1-2; TRBD1 is a possible D gene (5 bases). The germline CDR1 and CDR2 sequences are LGHNA and YNFKEQ. The CDR3 totals 16 residues. V was clipped by 4 bases and J by 4 bases, with 19 bases between them.

The chain links TRBV19 to TRBJ1-1; D remains ambiguous. The CDR3 is 12 amino acids. V was shortened by 3 bases and J by 1 base, with 3 bases between the two germline ends. Germline CDR1 reads LNHDA; CDR2 reads SQIVND (reference sequence). As DNA, the CDR3 is TGTGCCAGTAGTATTCAGAACACTGAAGCTTTCTTT. Amino acids: CASSIQNTEAFF. Full variable domain (rest looked up from reference TRBV19 and TRBJ1-1): DGGITQSPKYLFRKEGQNVTLSCEQNLNHDAMYWYRQDPGQGLRLIYYSQIVNDFQKGDIAEGYSVSREKKESFPLTVTSAQKNPTAFYLCASSIQNTEAFFGQGTRLTVV.

The chain is built from TRBV6-5 and TRBJ1-2; no reliable D call. This CDR3 has 14 residues. V lost 10 bases and J 0 bases, leaving 15 bases between the germline ends. CDR1 MNHEY and CDR2 SVGAGI come from the germline V gene. Here the CDR3 reads CATIEHPSNYGYTF. CDR3 in DNA: TGTGCCACCATCGAACATCCGTCTAACTATGGCTACACCTTC.

CDR3: CASSFGGGLGNVLTF. The CDR3 DNA follows: TGTGCCAGCAGCTTTGGCGGGGGGCTTGGCAACGTCCTGACTTTC. The rearrangement uses TRBV7-3 and TRBJ2-6; 8 bases map to TRBD2. CDR1 SGHTA and CDR2 FQGTGA come from the germline V gene. The ends lost 3 bases at V and 9 bases at J; junction bases unmatched: 7. This CDR3 comprises 15 residues.

This clone was counted only a few times. This chain connects TRBV6-5 to TRBJ1-5, with D hard to call. This CDR3 region has 15 residues. Trimming left V 0 bases short and J 3 bases short, with 9 bases between. Germline CDR1 and CDR2: MNHEY and SVGAGI. The CDR3 region has the DNA TGTGCCAGCAGTTACTCGGACGGTCCCAATCAGCCCCAGCATTTT. As protein: CASSYSDGPNQPQHF.

This clone occurred a few times. The gene calls are TRBV28 and TRBJ2-7; a weak D match, TRBD1 (7 bases). This CDR3 region has 14 residues. V lost 5 bases and J lost 6, with 17 bases in between. The germline gives CDR1 MDHEN, CDR2 SYDVKM. CDR3 bases: TGTGCCAGCAGTGGACCCAACAGGGGAGGCGAGCAGTACTTC. Translation: CASSGPNRGGEQYF.

This rearrangement joins TRBV5-1 to TRBJ1-1; D is ambiguous. This CDR3 has 12 residues. Trimming cost V 0 bases and J 11 bases, with 11 bases left between them. Germline CDR1 is SGHRS and CDR2 is YFSETQ. CDR3 DNA: TGCGCCAGCAGCTTGGAAGGAGTTCCTGCTTTCTTT. As protein: CASSLEGVPAFF.

The chain combines TRBV4-2 with TRBJ2-1; TRBD2 matches at 14 bases. Germline V lookup: CDR1 LGHNA, CDR2 YNFKEQ. Trimming took 2 bases from V and 1 from J; bases not matched to a gene: 16. CDR3 length: 22 residues. CDR3 sequence (DNA): TGTGCCAGCAGCCAATCCAGGCCGGGACTAGCGGGAGATAGGGGTTCCTACAATGAGCAGTTCTTC. Amino acid sequence: CASSQSRPGLAGDRGSYNEQFF.